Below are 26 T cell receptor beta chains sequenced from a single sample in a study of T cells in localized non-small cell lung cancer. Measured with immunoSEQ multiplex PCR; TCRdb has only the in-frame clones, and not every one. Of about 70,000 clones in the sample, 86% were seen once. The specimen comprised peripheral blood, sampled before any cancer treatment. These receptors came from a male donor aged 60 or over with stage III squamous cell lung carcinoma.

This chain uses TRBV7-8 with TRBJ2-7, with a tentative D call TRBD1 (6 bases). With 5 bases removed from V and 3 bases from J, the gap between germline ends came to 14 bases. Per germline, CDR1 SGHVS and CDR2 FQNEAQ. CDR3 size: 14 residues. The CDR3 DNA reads TGTGCCAGCAGCCCCTCAACAGGGCACTACGAGCAGTACGTC. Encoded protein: CASSPSTGHYEQYV.

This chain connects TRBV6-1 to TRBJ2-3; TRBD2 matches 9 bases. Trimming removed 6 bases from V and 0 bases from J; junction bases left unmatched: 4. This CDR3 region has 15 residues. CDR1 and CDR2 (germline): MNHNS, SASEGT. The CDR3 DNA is TGTGCCAGCAGCCGACTAGCGGTGAGCACAGATACGCAGTATTTT. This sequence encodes CASSRLAVSTDTQYF.

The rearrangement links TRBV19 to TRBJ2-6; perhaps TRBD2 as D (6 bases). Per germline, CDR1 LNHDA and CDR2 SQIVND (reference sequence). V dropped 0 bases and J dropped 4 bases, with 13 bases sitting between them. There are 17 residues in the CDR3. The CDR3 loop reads CASSIDHGGNGANVLTF. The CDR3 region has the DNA TGTGCCAGTAGTATAGATCATGGGGGGAACGGGGCCAACGTCCTGACTTTC.

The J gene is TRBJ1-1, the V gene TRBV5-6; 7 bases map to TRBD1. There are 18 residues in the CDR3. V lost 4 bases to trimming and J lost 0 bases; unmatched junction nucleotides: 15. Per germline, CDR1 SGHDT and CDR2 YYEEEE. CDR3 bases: TGTGCCAGCAGCCTTATCAGATCGGGCACAGGGGTGAACACTGAAGCTTTCTTT. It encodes CASSLIRSGTGVNTEAFF.

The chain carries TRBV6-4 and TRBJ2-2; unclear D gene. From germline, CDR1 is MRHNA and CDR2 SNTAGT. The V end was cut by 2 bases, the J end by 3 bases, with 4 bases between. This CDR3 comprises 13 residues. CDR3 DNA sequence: TGTGCCAGCAGTGACAGGGACACCGGGGAGCTGTTTTTT. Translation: CASSDRDTGELFF.

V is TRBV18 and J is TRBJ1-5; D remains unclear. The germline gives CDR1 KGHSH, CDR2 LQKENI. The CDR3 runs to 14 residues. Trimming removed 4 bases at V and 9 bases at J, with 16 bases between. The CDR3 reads CASSLDRSVLPQHF. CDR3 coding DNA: TGTGCCAGCTCACTGGACCGTAGCGTGTTGCCCCAGCATTTT.

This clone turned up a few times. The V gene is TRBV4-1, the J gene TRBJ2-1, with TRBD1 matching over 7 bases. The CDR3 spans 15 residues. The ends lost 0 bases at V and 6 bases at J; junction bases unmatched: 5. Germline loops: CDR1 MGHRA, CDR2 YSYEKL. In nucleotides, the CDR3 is TGCGCCAGCAGCCAAGATAGGGGACAGACCAATGAGCAGTTCTTC. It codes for CASSQDRGQTNEQFF.

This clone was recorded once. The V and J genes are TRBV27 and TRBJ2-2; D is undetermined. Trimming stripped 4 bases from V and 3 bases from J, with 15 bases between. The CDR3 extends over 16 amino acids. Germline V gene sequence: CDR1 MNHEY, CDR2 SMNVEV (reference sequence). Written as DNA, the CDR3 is TGTGCCAGCAGTTCACCCAGAGGTCCGGACACCGGGGAGCTGTTTTTT. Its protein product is CASSSPRGPDTGELFF.

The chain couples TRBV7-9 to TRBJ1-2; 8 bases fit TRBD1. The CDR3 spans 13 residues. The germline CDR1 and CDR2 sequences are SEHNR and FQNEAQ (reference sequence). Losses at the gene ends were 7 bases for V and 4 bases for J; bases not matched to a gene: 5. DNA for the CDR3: TGTGCCAGCAACCCGGGACAGGCCTATGGCTACACCTTC. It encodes CASNPGQAYGYTF.

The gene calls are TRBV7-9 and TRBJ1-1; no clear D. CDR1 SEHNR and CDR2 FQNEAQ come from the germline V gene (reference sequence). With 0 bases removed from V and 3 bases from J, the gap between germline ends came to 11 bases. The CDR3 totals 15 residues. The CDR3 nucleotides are TGTGCCAGCAGCTTAGCGGCCCCGGGAGACACTGAAGCTTTCTTT. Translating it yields CASSLAAPGDTEAFF.

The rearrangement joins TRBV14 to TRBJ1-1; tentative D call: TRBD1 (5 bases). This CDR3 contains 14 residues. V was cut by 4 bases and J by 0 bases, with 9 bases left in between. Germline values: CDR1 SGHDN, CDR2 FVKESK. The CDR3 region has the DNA TGTGCCAGCAGCCCTTGGGGGGTGAACACTGAAGCTTTCTTT. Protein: CASSPWGVNTEAFF.

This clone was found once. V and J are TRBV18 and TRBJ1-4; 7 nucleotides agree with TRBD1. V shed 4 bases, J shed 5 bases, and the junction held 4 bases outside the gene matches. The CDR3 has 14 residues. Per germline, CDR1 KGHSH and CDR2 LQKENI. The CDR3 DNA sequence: TGTGCCAGCTCACGGGGACAGCTGAATGAAAAACTGTTTTTT. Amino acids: CASSRGQLNEKLFF.

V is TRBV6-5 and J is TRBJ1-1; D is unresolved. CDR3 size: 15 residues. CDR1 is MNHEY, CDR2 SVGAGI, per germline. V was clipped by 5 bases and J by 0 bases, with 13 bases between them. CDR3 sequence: CASSKSPPLNTEAFF. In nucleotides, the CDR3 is TGTGCCAGCAGTAAATCGCCCCCTTTGAACACTGAAGCTTTCTTT.

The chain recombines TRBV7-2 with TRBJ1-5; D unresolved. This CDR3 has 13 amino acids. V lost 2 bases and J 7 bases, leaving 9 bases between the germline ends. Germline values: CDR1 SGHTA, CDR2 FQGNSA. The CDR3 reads CASSLLKGQPQHF. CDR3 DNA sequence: TGTGCCAGCAGCTTACTTAAGGGACAGCCCCAGCATTTT.

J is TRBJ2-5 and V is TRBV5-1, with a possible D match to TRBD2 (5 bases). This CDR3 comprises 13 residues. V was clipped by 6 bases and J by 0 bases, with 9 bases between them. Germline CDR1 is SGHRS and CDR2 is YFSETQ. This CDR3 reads CASNPGDQETQYF. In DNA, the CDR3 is TGCGCCAGCAATCCCGGGGACCAAGAGACCCAGTACTTC.

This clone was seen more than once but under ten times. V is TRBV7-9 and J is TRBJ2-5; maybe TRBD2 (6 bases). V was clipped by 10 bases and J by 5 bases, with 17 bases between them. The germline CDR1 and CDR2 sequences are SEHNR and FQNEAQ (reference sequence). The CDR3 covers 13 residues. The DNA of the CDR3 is TGTGCCACCCTCCCTTCGGGAGAGGAGACCCAGTACTTC. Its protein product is CATLPSGEETQYF.

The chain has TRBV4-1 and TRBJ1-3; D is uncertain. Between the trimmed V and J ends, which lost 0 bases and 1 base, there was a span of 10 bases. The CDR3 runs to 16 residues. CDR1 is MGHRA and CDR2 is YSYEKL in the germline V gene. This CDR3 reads CASSQEYGRSGNTIYF. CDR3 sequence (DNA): TGCGCCAGCAGCCAAGAGTACGGCAGGTCTGGAAACACCATATATTTT.

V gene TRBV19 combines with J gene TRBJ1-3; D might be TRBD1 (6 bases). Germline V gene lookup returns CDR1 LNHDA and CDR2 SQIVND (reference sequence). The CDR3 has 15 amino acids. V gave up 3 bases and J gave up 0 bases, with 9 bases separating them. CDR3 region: CASSIATGSGNTIYF. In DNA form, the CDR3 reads TGTGCCAGTAGTATCGCGACAGGCTCTGGAAACACCATATATTTT.

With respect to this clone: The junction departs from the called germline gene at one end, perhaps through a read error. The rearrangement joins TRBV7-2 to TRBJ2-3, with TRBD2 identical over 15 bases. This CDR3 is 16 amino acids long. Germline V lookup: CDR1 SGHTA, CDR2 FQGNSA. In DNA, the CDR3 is TGTGCCAGCAGCTTGGGACTAGCGGGGGGCACGGATACGCAGTATTTT. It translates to CASSLGLAGGTDTQYF.

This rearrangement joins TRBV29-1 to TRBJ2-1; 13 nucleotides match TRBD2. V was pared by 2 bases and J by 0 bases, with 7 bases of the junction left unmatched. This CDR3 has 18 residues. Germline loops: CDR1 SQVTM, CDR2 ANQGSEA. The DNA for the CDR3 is TGCAGCGTTGAACTACTAGCGGGGGGGCCGGGCTCCTACAATGAGCAGTTCTTC. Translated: CSVELLAGGPGSYNEQFF.

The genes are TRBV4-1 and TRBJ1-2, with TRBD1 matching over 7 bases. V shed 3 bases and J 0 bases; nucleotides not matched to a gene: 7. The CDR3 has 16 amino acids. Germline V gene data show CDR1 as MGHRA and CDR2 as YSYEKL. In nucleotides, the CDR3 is TGCGCCAGCAGCCATACCGGGACAGCTTCTAACTATGGCTACACCTTC. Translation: CASSHTGTASNYGYTF.

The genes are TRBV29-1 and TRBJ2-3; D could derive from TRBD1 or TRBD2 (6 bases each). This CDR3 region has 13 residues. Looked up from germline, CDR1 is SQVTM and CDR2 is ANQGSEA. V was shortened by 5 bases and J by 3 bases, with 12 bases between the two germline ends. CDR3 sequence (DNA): TGCAGCGTTAATGGAGGGGGGACAGATACGCAGTATTTT. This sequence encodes CSVNGGGTDTQYF.

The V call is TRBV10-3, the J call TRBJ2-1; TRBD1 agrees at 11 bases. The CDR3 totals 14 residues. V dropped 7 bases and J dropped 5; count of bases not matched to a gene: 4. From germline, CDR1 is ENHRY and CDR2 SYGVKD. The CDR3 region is CAIKGTGGNNEQFF. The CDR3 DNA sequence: TGTGCCATCAAAGGGACAGGGGGTAACAATGAGCAGTTCTTC.

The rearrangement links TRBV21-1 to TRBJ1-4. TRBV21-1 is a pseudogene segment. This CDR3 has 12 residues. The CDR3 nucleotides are TGTGCCAGCAGCAAAACTTCTGAAAAACTGTTTTTT. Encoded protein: CASSKTSEKLFF.

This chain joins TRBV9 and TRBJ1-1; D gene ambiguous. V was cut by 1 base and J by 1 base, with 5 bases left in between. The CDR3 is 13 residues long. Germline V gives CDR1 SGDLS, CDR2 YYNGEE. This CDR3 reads CASSVSGNTEAFF. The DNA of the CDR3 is TGTGCCAGCAGCGTATCCGGGAACACTGAAGCTTTCTTT.

The CDR3 sequence: CASSAGRQGIEQYV. DNA for the CDR3: TGTGCCAGCAGCGCCGGCCGGCAGGGCATCGAGCAGTACGTC. The rearrangement uses TRBV5-6 and TRBJ2-7, with D possibly TRBD1 on 5 matching bases. V dropped 4 bases and J dropped 6 bases, with 17 bases sitting between them. The CDR3 contains 14 residues. Germline CDR1 and CDR2: SGHDT and YYEEEE.